This is a list of T cell receptor beta chains from one sample in a study of blood T cell repertoires in COVID-19. TCRdb's table, derived via immunoSEQ multiplex PCR, lists solely in-frame clones and lacks some. The data contain 210,000 or so clones, around 80% of them singletons. The specimen was peripheral blood. These TCRs come from a woman older than 75 with active or convalescent COVID-19. CDR3s include the opening cysteine and the closing phenylalanine or tryptophan. Fields, in order: CDR3 length, J gene, V gene, CDR3 protein.

len: 15
j_gene: TRBJ2-6
v_gene: TRBV5-5
CDR3aa: CASSLGYSGANVLTF

len: 14
j_gene: TRBJ1-1
v_gene: TRBV5-5
CDR3aa: CASSQNRVVTEAFF

len: 15
j_gene: TRBJ2-1
v_gene: TRBV19
CDR3aa: CASSTRRSSYNEQFF

len: 21
j_gene: TRBJ1-5
v_gene: TRBV9
CDR3aa: CASSGPGQGAKGVYSNQPQHF

len: 12
j_gene: TRBJ2-1
v_gene: TRBV2
CDR3aa: CASSDQGNEQFF

len: 15
j_gene: TRBJ2-1
v_gene: TRBV2
CDR3aa: CASRDLGLAGGEQFF

len: 17
j_gene: TRBJ2-3
v_gene: TRBV4-2
CDR3aa: CASSQVSGGSSTDTQYF

len: 15
j_gene: TRBJ1-4
v_gene: TRBV5-6
CDR3aa: CASNARRATNEKLFF

len: 13
j_gene: TRBJ1-5
v_gene: TRBV28
CDR3aa: CASKTTGNQPQHF

len: 14
j_gene: TRBJ2-2
v_gene: TRBV5-5
CDR3aa: CASSLPTDTGELFF

len: 14
j_gene: TRBJ2-5
v_gene: TRBV28
CDR3aa: CASSWYRSKETQYF

len: 11
j_gene: TRBJ1-1
v_gene: TRBV20-1
CDR3aa: CSSSQGLEAFF

len: 14
j_gene: TRBJ1-2
v_gene: TRBV7-2
CDR3aa: CASSLRFPLYGYTF

len: 14
j_gene: TRBJ1-1
v_gene: TRBV28
CDR3aa: CASSSWLGGNEAFF

len: 14
j_gene: TRBJ1-1
v_gene: TRBV6-1
CDR3aa: CASSEAGRGTEAFF

len: 19
j_gene: TRBJ2-3
v_gene: TRBV28
CDR3aa: CASSPGLAGGGLGTDTQYF

len: 15
j_gene: TRBJ2-5
v_gene: TRBV11-2
CDR3aa: CASSSTGTSGVSQYF

len: 15
j_gene: TRBJ2-2
v_gene: TRBV27
CDR3aa: CASSREVGNTGELFF

len: 15
j_gene: TRBJ2-7
v_gene: TRBV6-6
CDR3aa: CASSRDRSRRYEQYF

len: 13
j_gene: TRBJ1-4
v_gene: TRBV29-1
CDR3aa: CSARQGLGEKLFF

len: 16
j_gene: TRBJ2-2
v_gene: TRBV5-4
CDR3aa: CASSLGTLVDTGELFF

len: 14
j_gene: TRBJ2-1
v_gene: TRBV7-8
CDR3aa: CASSRDPRGNEQFF

len: 15
j_gene: TRBJ1-2
v_gene: TRBV7-9
CDR3aa: CASSSDRGQNYGYTF

len: 13
j_gene: TRBJ1-2
v_gene: TRBV6-5
CDR3aa: CATLRAHGYGYTF

len: 15
j_gene: TRBJ1-4
v_gene: TRBV5-4
CDR3aa: CASSSGQATNEKLFF